One and the same sample provided the 8 T cell receptor beta chains below, sequenced in a study of blood T cell repertoires in COVID-19 (dated by TCRdb to the early 2020s). Receptor libraries were prepared by the immunoSEQ multiplex PCR assay. The table was pulled from immuneACCESS by TCRdb, which kept in-frame rearrangements only. Such tables lose some clones; where checked, under half of the loss comes from unresolved V genes, and the rest has no known cause. The sample data list fewer than 450,000 clones, and about 91% of these were observed just once. The ten biggest clones cover roughly 13% of the sample. Material: peripheral blood. The receptors originated from a woman aged 45 to 65 with COVID-19, enrolled during active disease.

Only one count was recorded for this clone. V is TRBV6-2 or TRBV6-3 and J is TRBJ1-5; 7 nucleotides line up with TRBD1. V gave up 6 bases and J gave up 4 bases; unmatched junction bases: 9. Germline V gene sequence: CDR1 MNHEY, CDR2 SVGEGT. The length of the CDR3 is 15 residues. CDR3 in DNA: TGTGCCAGCAGCCGCCTACAGGGGAGTAATCAGCCCCAGCATTTT. It is translated as CASSRLQGSNQPQHF.

Here the CDR3 reads CAISDNRGEDYGYTF. In DNA, the CDR3 is TGTGCCATCAGTGACAACAGGGGGGAAGACTATGGCTACACCTTC. The rearrangement uses TRBV10-3 and TRBJ1-2, with 8 nucleotides matching TRBD1. CDR3 length: 15 amino acids. Germline loops: CDR1 ENHRY, CDR2 SYGVKD. Trimming cost V 3 bases and J 3 bases; bases outside gene matches: 6.

In DNA, the CDR3 is TGTGCCAGCAGCCAAGTAGGAGGGACTAGCGGGGGCCGGGGGACCCAGTACTTC. Residues: CASSQVGGTSGGRGTQYF. The chain employs TRBV3-1 (or the pseudogene TRBV3-2) and TRBJ2-5; 14 bases are a match to TRBD2. CDR3 size: 18 residues. Germline CDR1 LGHDT, CDR2 YNNKEL (reference sequence). Losses at the gene ends were 1 base for V and 7 bases for J; bases not matched to a gene: 11.

With regard to this clone: The junction differs from germline at one of its ends, possibly a read error. This chain links TRBV5-1 with TRBJ2-7, with TRBD1 as a possible D gene (6 bases). This CDR3 has 14 amino acids. Germline V gives CDR1 SGHRS, CDR2 YFSETQ. CDR3 nucleotides: TGCGCCAGCAGGTTGGACAGACTATACTACGAGCAGTACTTC. This encodes CASRLDRLYYEQYF.

This rearrangement joins TRBV6-1 to TRBJ1-5; 7 positions match TRBD1. Trimming cost V 4 bases and J 0 bases; bases outside gene matches: 9. The CDR3 length is 17 residues. Germline CDR1 is MNHNS and CDR2 is SASEGT. CDR3 coding DNA: TGTGCCAGCAGTGGGGACAGAGGTCGTTATAGCAATCAGCCCCAGCATTTT. As protein: CASSGDRGRYSNQPQHF.

The V and J genes are TRBV5-1 and TRBJ1-2; D remains unclear. Germline lookup yields CDR1 SGHRS and CDR2 YFSETQ. V was clipped by 4 bases and J by 1 base, with 11 bases between them. This CDR3 spans 14 amino acids. CDR3 region: CASSPGLINYGYTF. The CDR3 nucleotides are TGCGCCAGCAGCCCTGGACTGATTAACTATGGCTACACCTTC.

This chain uses TRBV4-1 with TRBJ1-6; D not resolved. The V end lost 5 bases, the J end lost 10 bases, and 12 bases lay between the germline ends. This CDR3 has 13 amino acids. Germline V gene lookup returns CDR1 MGHRA and CDR2 YSYEKL. The CDR3 protein is CASSAALGSPLHF. In nucleotides, the CDR3 is TGCGCCAGCAGCGCGGCTCTCGGATCACCCCTCCACTTT.

V and J are TRBV28 and TRBJ2-7, with D possibly matching TRBD1 (6 bases). CDR3 length: 18 residues. V gave up 5 bases and J gave up 2 bases, with 25 bases separating them. Germline lookup yields CDR1 MDHEN and CDR2 SYDVKM. CDR3 loop: CASSTVGGGRGSTYEQYF. DNA of the CDR3: TGTGCCAGCAGTACGGTAGGGGGTGGCAGGGGATCAACCTACGAGCAGTACTTC.